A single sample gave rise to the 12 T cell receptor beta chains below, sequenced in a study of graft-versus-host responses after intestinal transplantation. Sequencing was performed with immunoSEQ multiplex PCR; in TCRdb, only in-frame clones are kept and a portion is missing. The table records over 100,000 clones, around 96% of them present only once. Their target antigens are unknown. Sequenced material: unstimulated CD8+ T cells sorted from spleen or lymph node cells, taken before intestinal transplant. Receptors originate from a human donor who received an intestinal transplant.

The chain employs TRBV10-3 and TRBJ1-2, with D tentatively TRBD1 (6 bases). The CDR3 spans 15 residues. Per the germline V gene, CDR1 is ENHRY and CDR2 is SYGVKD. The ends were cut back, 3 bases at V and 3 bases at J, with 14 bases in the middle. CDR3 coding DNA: TGTGCCATCAGTGACAGCCAGGGGAAAGACTATGGCTACACCTTC. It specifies CAISDSQGKDYGYTF.

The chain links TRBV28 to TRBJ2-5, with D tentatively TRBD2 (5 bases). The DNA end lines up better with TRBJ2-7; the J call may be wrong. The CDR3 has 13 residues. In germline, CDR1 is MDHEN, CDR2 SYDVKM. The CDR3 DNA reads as TGTGCCAGCAGCTTTGGACTCCGCGACGAGCAGTACTTC. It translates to CASSFGLRDEQYF.

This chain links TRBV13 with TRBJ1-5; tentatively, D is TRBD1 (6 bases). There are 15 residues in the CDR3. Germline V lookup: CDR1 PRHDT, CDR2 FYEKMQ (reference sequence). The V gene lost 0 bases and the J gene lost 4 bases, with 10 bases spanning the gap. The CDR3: CASSLGRGANQPQHF. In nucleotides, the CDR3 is TGTGCCAGCAGCTTAGGCAGGGGAGCTAATCAGCCCCAGCATTTT.

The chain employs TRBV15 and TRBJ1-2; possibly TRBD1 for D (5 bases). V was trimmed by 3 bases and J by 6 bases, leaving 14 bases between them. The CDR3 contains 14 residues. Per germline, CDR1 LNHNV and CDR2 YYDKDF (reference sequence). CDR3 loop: CATSSRVWANGYTF. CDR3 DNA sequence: TGTGCCACCAGCAGCAGGGTGTGGGCTAATGGCTACACCTTC. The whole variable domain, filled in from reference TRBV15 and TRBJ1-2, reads DAMVIQNPRYQVTQFGKPVTLSCSQTLNHNVMYWYQQKSSQAPKLLFHYYDKDFNNEADTPDNFQSRRPNTSFCFLDIRSPGLGDTAMYLCATSSRVWANGYTFGSGTRLTVV.

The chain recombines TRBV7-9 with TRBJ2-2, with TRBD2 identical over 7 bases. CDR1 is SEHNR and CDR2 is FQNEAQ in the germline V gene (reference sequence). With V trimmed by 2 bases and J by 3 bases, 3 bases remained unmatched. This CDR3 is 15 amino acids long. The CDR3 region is CASSLREADTGELFF. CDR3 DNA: TGTGCCAGCAGCTTACGGGAGGCGGACACCGGGGAGCTGTTTTTT.

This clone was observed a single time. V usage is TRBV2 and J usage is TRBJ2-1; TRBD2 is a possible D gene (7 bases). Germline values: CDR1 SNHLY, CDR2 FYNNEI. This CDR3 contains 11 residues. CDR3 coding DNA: TGTGTAAGGGGGAGGGACGATGAGCAGTTCTTC. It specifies CVRGRDDEQFF. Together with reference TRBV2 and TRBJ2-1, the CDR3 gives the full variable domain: EPEVTQTPSHQVTQMGQEVILRCVPISNHLYFYWYRQILGQKVEFLVSFYNNEISEKSEIFDDQFSVERPDGSNFTLKIRSTKLEDSAMYFCVRGRDDEQFFGPGTRLTVL.

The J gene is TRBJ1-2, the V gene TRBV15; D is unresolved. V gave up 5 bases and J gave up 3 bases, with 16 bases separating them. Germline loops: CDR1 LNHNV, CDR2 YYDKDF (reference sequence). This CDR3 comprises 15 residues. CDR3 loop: CATSRSGSGDYGYTF. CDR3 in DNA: TGTGCCACCAGCCGCTCAGGCAGCGGCGACTATGGCTACACCTTC.

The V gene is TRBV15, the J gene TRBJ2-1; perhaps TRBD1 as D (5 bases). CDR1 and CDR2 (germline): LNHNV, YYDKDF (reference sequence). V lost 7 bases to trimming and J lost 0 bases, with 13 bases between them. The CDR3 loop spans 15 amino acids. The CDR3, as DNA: TGTGCCACCACAGGACCCAGGGACTCCTACAATGAGCAGTTCTTC. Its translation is CATTGPRDSYNEQFF.

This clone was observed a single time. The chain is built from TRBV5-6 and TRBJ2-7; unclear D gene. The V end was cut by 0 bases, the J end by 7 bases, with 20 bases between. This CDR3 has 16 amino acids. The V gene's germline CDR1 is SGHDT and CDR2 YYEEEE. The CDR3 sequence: CASSLAFRWVTREQYF. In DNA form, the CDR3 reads TGTGCCAGCAGCTTGGCTTTTCGGTGGGTTACGAGAGAGCAGTACTTC.

DNA for the CDR3: TGCGCCAGCAGCCCCCGGGGAGGAGGAGACACTGAAGCTTTCTTT. Translated, it gives CASSPRGGGDTEAFF. This sequence joins TRBV4-3 and TRBJ1-1; D is unclear. V gave up 4 bases and J gave up 3 bases, with 15 bases separating them. This CDR3 is built from 15 residues. Germline V gene data show CDR1 as LGHNA and CDR2 as YSLEER.

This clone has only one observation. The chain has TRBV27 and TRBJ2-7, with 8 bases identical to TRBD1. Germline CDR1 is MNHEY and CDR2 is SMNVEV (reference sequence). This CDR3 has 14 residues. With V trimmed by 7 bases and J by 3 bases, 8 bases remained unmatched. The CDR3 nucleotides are TGTGCCAGCACCCCGCGACAGGGGAGCTACGAGCAGTACTTC. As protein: CASTPRQGSYEQYF.

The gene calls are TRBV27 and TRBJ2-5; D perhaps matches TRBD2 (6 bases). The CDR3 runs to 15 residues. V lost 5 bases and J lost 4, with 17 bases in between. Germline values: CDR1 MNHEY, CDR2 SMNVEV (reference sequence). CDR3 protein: CASSPGGGPPETQYF. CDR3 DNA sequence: TGTGCCAGCAGTCCTGGTGGAGGGCCACCAGAGACCCAGTACTTC.